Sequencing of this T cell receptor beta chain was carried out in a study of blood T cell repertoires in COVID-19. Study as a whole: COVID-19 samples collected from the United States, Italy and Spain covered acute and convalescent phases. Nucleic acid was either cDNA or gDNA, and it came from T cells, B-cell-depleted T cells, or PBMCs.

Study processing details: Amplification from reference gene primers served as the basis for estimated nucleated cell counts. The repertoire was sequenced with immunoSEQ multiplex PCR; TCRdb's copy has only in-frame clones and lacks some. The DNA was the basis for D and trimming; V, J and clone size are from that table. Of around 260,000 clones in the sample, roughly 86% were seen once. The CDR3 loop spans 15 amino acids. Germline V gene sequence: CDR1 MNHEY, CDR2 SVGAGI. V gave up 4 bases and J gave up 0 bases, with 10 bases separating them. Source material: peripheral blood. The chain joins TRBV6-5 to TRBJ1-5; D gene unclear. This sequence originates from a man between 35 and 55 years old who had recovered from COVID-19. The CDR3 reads CASSLAANSNQPQHF. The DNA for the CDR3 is TGTGCCAGCAGTTTGGCGGCGAATAGCAATCAGCCCCAGCATTTT.